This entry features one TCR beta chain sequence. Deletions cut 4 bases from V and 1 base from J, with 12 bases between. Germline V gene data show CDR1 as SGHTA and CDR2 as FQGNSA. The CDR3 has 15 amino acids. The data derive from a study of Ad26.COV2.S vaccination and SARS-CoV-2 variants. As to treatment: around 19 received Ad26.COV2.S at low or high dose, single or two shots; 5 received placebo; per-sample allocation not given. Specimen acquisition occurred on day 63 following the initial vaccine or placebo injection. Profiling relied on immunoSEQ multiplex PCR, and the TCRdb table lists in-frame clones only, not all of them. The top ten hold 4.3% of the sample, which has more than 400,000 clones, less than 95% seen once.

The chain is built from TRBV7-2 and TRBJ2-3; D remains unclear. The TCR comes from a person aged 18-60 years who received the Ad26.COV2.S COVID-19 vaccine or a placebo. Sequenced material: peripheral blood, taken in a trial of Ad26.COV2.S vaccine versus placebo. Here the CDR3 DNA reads TGTGCCAGCAGCTCGGTTGCGTCGGGCACAGATACGCAGTATTTT. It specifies CASSSVASGTDTQYF.